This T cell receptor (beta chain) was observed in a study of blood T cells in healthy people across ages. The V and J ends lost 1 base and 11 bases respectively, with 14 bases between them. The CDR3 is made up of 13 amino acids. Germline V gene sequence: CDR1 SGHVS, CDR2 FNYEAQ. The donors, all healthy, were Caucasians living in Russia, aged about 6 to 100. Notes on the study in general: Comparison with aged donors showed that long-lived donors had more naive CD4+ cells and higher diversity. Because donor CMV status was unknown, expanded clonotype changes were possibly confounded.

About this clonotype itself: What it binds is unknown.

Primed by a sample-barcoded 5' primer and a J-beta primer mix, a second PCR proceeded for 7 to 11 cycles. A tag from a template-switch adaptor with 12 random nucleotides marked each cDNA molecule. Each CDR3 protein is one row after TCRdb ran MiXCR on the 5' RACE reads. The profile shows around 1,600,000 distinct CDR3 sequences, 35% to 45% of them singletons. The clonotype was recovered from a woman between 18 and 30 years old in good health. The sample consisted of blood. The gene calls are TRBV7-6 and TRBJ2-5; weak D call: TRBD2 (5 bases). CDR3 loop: CASSLGEFQLQYF. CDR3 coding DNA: TGTGCCAGCAGCTTAGGGGAGTTCCAGCTTCAGTACTTC.